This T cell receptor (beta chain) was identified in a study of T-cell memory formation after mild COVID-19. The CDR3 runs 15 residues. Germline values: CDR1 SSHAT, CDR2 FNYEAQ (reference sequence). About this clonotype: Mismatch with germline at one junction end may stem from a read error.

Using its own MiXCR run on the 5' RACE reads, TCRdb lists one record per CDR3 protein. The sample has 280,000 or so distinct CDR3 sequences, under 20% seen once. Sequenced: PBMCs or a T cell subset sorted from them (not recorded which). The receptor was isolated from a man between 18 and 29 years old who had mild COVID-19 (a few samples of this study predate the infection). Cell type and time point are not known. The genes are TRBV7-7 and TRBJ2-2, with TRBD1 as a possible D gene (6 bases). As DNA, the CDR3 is TGTGCTAGCAGCTCCCGCAGGGGGAACACCGGGGAGCTGTTTTTT. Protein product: CASSSRRGNTGELFF.